The present TCR beta chain was sequenced within a study of T cell changes during pregnancy in multiple sclerosis. Data came from immunoSEQ multiplex PCR; TCRdb stores just in-frame clones and leaves some out. The sample lists tens of thousands of clones, 91% occurring once. CDR3 size: 16 residues. After removal of 5 bases from V and 0 bases from J, the junction contained 6 bases not matched to a gene. Per germline, CDR1 SGHVS and CDR2 FNYEAQ. The source of this sequence is a female donor with multiple sclerosis, enrolled in a pregnancy study. The sample consisted of CD8+ T cells from peripheral blood mononuclear cells, taken before pregnancy. The rearrangement joins TRBV7-6 to TRBJ1-4; TRBD1 matches at 7 bases. The CDR3 loop reads CASSPRDSPTNEKLFF. As DNA, the CDR3 is TGTGCCAGCAGCCCTCGGGACAGCCCAACTAATGAAAAACTGTTTTTT.